This T cell receptor (beta chain) was recovered during a study of vaccination effects on CD4 cells after COVID-19. Here immunoSEQ multiplex PCR was the method, and the copy in TCRdb shows in-frame clones only, minus some. The data contain tens of thousands of clones, more than 65% of them seen just once; the ten biggest clones take up approximately 8.8%. On this clone itself: What it binds is unknown.

Antigen-specific CD4+ T cells were expanded with viral peptide pools in the ViraFEST assay before sequencing. Subsequent to a culture period of less than twelve days, CD4+ T cells were isolated. The participants, recipients of two vaccine doses, got either BNT162b2 or mRNA-1273. Trimming stripped 3 bases from V and 11 bases from J, with 20 bases between. CDR1 is KGHSH and CDR2 is LQKENI in the germline V gene. This CDR3 has 15 residues. This TCR was recovered from a human donor who received a COVID-19 vaccine. The V gene is TRBV18, the J gene TRBJ1-5; tentative D call: TRBD1 (6 bases). Sequenced material: CD4+ T cells from PBMCs cultured with HCoV-NL63 spike peptides, taken after COVID-19 vaccination. DNA for the CDR3: TGTGCCAGCTCACCCACTTTTGACAGGCTCGAGTCCCAGCATTTT. Protein: CASSPTFDRLESQHF.